A few counts support the clone carrying this T cell receptor beta chain. Its antigen is still unknown. The data are from a study of cytomegalovirus exposure and HLA in healthy donors. Study as a whole: Unique TCRs from HLA-typed donors, roughly 89 million of them, were held in an early data release.

V was clipped by 8 bases and J by 4 bases; unmatched bases: 5. The CDR3 is 12 residues long. Germline V gene data show CDR1 as GTSNPN and CDR2 as SVGIG (reference sequence). Findings of the study overall: Later, TCR association rates were found to vary by HLA locus, highest for DRB1 and lowest for HLA-C.

These donors, healthy bone marrow donors, were studied. It was with 60 Vbeta and 13 Jbeta primers that the PCR ran. Assay used: immunoSEQ multiplex PCR; TCRdb lists only in-frame clones, some missing. The table records 130,000 or so clones, around 8.5% of them present only once. The rearrangement uses TRBV30 and TRBJ2-7; 10 bases match TRBD1. This TCR was recovered from a man aged 35 to 55 in good health and CMV-seronegative. The sequenced sample was PBMCs. The CDR3 protein is CARRDRGYEQYF. DNA for the CDR3: TGTGCCCGCCGGGACAGGGGATACGAGCAGTACTTC.